This T cell receptor beta chain appears in the sequencing data of a study of blood T cells in healthy people across ages. For the study at large: Researchers report that template switching captured about one barcoded beta molecule per two T cells. Study-wide results and caveats: Naive and antigen-experienced cells could not be conclusively compared, given unsorted PBMCs.

This clonotype was recorded only once. Its antigen is not identified. The CDR3 has 15 residues. Looked up from germline, CDR1 is LGHDT and CDR2 is YNNKEL (reference sequence). Trimming shortened V by 3 bases and J by 4 bases, and 13 bases separated the two germline ends. Together with a sample-barcoded 5' primer, a J-beta primer mix was included in a second PCR lasting about 7 to 11 cycles. TCRdb recomputed calls from the 5' RACE reads with MiXCR, one row per CDR3 protein. This sample has 850,000 to 1,100,000 distinct CDR3 sequences, with 35% to 45% found just once. The chain links TRBV3-1 to TRBJ1-5; D is ambiguous. Input material: blood. The receptor's source is a man aged 18 to 29 in good health. Written as DNA, the CDR3 is TGTGCCAGCAGCCAGGCGTGGTTCGGGAATCAGCCCCAGCATTTT. Its protein product is CASSQAWFGNQPQHF.